This TCR beta chain originates from a study of shared clonotypes between healthy human individuals. Across the whole study: Each donor had three CD4 naive, three CD4 memory, two CD8 naive and one CD8 memory plate.

It was CD45RO-negative cells, positively selected for CCR7, that made up naive CD8 cells, with terminally differentiated effector memory CD45RA+ cells excluded. About this clone: Its specificity is not known.

Study processing details: As immunoSEQ supplied junction-only sequences (without quality scores), filtering differed. Sequenced by immunoSEQ multiplex PCR; TCRdb stores in-frame clones only, minus some. V, J and clone size reflect that table, while D and trimming were determined from the DNA. This sample has about 2 million clones, with about 95% found just once. Germline V gene lookup returns CDR1 SGHDT and CDR2 YYEEEE. Deletions cut 4 bases from V and 2 bases from J, with 13 bases between. The CDR3 runs 14 residues. Broader study findings: Larger richness was generally estimated for naive than memory subsets. Sharing of clonotypes among donors was expected to vary with sequencing depth.

V gene TRBV5-6 combines with J gene TRBJ2-7, with D perhaps matching TRBD2 (6 bases). The sequence was collected from a man aged 18 to 29 in good health. The sample was naive CD8+ T cells sorted from blood. Here the CDR3 reads CASSDGLPAYEQYF. CDR3 in DNA: TGTGCCAGCAGCGACGGACTACCCGCCTACGAGCAGTACTTC.